The 15 T cell receptor beta chains below come from one sample, sequenced in a study of shared clonotypes between healthy human individuals. Measured with immunoSEQ multiplex PCR; TCRdb has only the in-frame clones, and not every one. The sample has roughly 330,000 clones, 74% seen once. Input material: memory CD4+ T cells sorted from blood. Indicated subset: CD45RA-negative fraction. All receptors derive from a man aged 25 to 40 in good health.

In its sample, this clone was seen many times. The genes are TRBV28 and TRBJ2-7; possibly TRBD1 for D (6 bases). CDR1 and CDR2 (germline): MDHEN, SYDVKM. Trimming took 4 bases from V and 0 from J, leaving 10 bases between them. CDR3 size: 14 residues. The CDR3 DNA sequence: TGTGCCAGCAGTTGGGACACAAGCTCCTACGAGCAGTACTTC. This codes for CASSWDTSSYEQYF.

The chain combines TRBV13 with TRBJ1-5, with D perhaps matching TRBD1 (6 bases). CDR1 PRHDT and CDR2 FYEKMQ come from the germline V gene (reference sequence). With 5 bases removed from V and 1 base from J, the gap between germline ends came to 15 bases. The CDR3 contains 16 residues. The CDR3 region is CASSRRGRGSNQPQHF. The CDR3 DNA reads TGTGCCAGCAGCCGAAGGGGCAGGGGAAGCAATCAGCCCCAGCATTTT.

This clone was observed once. The chain joins TRBV4-1 to TRBJ2-4, with a weak D call TRBD1 (6 bases). Germline assignment: CDR1 MGHRA and CDR2 YSYEKL. The CDR3 extends over 13 amino acids. Trimming stripped 1 base from V and 9 bases from J, with 10 bases between. The CDR3 spells CASSQVEGGIQYF. The CDR3 bases are TGCGCCAGCAGCCAAGTAGAAGGGGGCATTCAGTACTTC.

This chain connects TRBV9 to TRBJ2-5; 9 bases fit TRBD2. CDR3 size: 18 residues. The germline gives CDR1 SGDLS, CDR2 YYNGEE. The junction had 16 bases not matched to a gene; V was cut back by 4 bases and J by 3 bases. CDR3 DNA sequence: TGTGCCAGCAGCTCCCATCCCCTGGGACTAGCATCGAAAGAGACCCAGTACTTC. Its translation is CASSSHPLGLASKETQYF.

The rearrangement uses TRBV5-8 and TRBJ1-5, with a tentative D call TRBD1 (5 bases). The ends were cut back, 4 bases at V and 6 bases at J, with 17 bases in the middle. Germline V gives CDR1 SGHTS, CDR2 YDEGEE. This CDR3 has 15 residues. The CDR3 loop reads CASSPGTGGFQPQHF. CDR3 sequence (DNA): TGTGCCAGCAGCCCGGGGACGGGTGGATTTCAGCCCCAGCATTTT.

The V call is TRBV30, the J call TRBJ2-1; D not certain. The CDR3 consists of 12 residues. Trimming removed 0 bases from V and 9 bases from J, with 9 bases in between. Germline-derived CDR1 and CDR2 are GTSNPN and SVGIG (reference sequence). The DNA for the CDR3 is TGTGCCTGGAGTGTACATAGGAGTGAGCAGTTCTTC. It encodes CAWSVHRSEQFF.

The chain uses TRBV7-3 and TRBJ2-1, with D maybe TRBD2 (6 bases). The V end lost 2 bases, the J end lost 10 bases, and 15 bases lay between the germline ends. The CDR3 has 14 amino acids. Germline V gene data show CDR1 as SGHTA and CDR2 as FQGTGA. The DNA for the CDR3 is TGTGCCAGCAGCTTAGATACCCGTGGGGGGGAGCAGTTCTTC. Protein product: CASSLDTRGGEQFF.

J is TRBJ2-7 and V is TRBV6-1; D unclear. CDR1 MNHNS and CDR2 SASEGT come from the germline V gene. Trimming shortened V by 2 bases and J by 2 bases, and 7 bases separated the two germline ends. CDR3 length: 13 residues. The chain's CDR3 is CASSELGTYEQYF. The CDR3 DNA reads TGTGCCAGCAGTGAACTAGGGACCTACGAGCAGTACTTC.

The chain is built from TRBV29-1 and TRBJ2-2; TRBD2 matches 11 bases. The CDR3 consists of 17 residues. CDR1 and CDR2 (germline): SQVTM, ANQGSEA. J was trimmed by 2 bases and V by 3 bases; bases with no gene match: 8. The CDR3 DNA reads TGCAGCGTTGACACTAGCGGGAGTTATTATAACACCGGGGAGCTGTTTTTT. This encodes CSVDTSGSYYNTGELFF.

The chain couples TRBV4-1 to TRBJ2-3; a weak D match, TRBD2 (6 bases). Trimming took 4 bases from V and 0 from J, leaving 11 bases between them. In germline, CDR1 is MGHRA, CDR2 YSYEKL. The CDR3 is made up of 15 amino acids. The CDR3 sequence: CASSLGTLSTDTQYF. The CDR3 DNA sequence: TGCGCCAGCAGCCTCGGGACTCTAAGCACAGATACGCAGTATTTT.

V gene TRBV11-3 combines with J gene TRBJ2-1; 7 bases are a match to TRBD2. Trimming removed 1 base from V and 6 bases from J; junction bases left unmatched: 18. Germline CDR1 reads SGHNT; CDR2 reads YENEEA. The CDR3 has 19 amino acids. DNA of the CDR3: TGTGCCAGCAGCTTAGCTGGCGGGAGTACGTGGGGGAGCCGCAATGAGCAGTTCTTC. This sequence encodes CASSLAGGSTWGSRNEQFF.

This chain connects TRBV7-6 to TRBJ2-7; 9 bases fit TRBD2. Trimming removed 5 bases from V and 2 bases from J; junction bases left unmatched: 10. The V gene's germline CDR1 is SGHVS and CDR2 FNYEAQ. The CDR3 sequence is 16 residues long. The CDR3 protein is CASSTNSGSDPYEQYF. Written as DNA, the CDR3 is TGTGCCAGCAGCACTAATAGCGGGAGCGACCCCTACGAGCAGTACTTC.

The chain combines TRBV9 with TRBJ2-1, with D tentatively TRBD2 (6 bases). The ends were cut back, 0 bases at V and 10 bases at J, with 14 bases in the middle. Per the germline V gene, CDR1 is SGDLS and CDR2 is YYNGEE. The CDR3 spans 14 residues. CDR3 DNA sequence: TGTGCCAGCAGCGTAGACCCCTCCCGGGGGGAGCAGTTCTTC. It specifies CASSVDPSRGEQFF.

The chain couples TRBV30 to TRBJ2-7; D uncertain. CDR3 length: 11 residues. Trimming stripped 1 base from V and 3 bases from J, with 4 bases between. Looked up from germline, CDR1 is GTSNPN and CDR2 is SVGIG (reference sequence). For the CDR3, the DNA is TGTGCCTGGAGTGGAAACTACGAGCAGTACTTC. Residues: CAWSGNYEQYF.

The gene calls are TRBV2 and TRBJ2-7, with D possibly being TRBD1 or TRBD2 (6 bases each). CDR1 and CDR2 (germline): SNHLY, FYNNEI. The V end lost 5 bases, the J end lost 2 bases, and 16 bases lay between the germline ends. The CDR3 is 15 residues long. The CDR3 DNA reads as TGTGCCAGCAGTACGGGGGCCTCCGTGGCCTACGAGCAGTACTTC. This sequence encodes CASSTGASVAYEQYF.